These T cell receptor beta chains were read from a single sample in a study of OX40 agonist ivuxolimab in advanced cancers. Libraries were prepared by immunoSEQ multiplex PCR; TCRdb keeps only in-frame clonotypes and omits some of them. The sample includes about 68,000 clones, about nine tenths of them seen just once. The sequencing here drew on CD4+ or CD8+ T cells sorted from blood, taken in a trial of the OX40 agonist ivuxolimab. These receptors all stem from an adult with an advanced solid tumor such as melanoma, head and neck, liver or kidney cancer. Each CDR3 is given with its conserved first and last residue. The D gene is left open where the match is weak. Expanded clones are given a class, and other clones once, few, many or no size at all.

clone size,V gene,J gene,D gene,CDR3 DNA,CDR3 protein
-,TRBV4-1,TRBJ2-1,-,TGCGCCAGCATGGGGGCGGGGGATAATGGGGGTGAGCAGTTCTTC,CASMGAGDNGGEQFF
-,TRBV11-2,TRBJ2-2,TRBD1,TGTGCCAGCAGCTTGGCAGGGGGCACCGGGGAGCTGTTTTTT,CASSLAGGTGELFF
once,TRBV6-5,TRBJ1-1,-,TGTGCCAGCAGTGTGGCCTTCCCCGAGAACACTGAAGCTTTCTTT,CASSVAFPENTEAFF
-,TRBV28,TRBJ1-5,-,TGTGCCAGCAGTTTAGCAGGGGACAATCAGCCCCAGCATTTT,CASSLAGDNQPQHF
-,TRBV5-5,TRBJ2-1,TRBD2,TGTGCCAGCAGCTCGTTACTAGCGGGAGTTTCGTTGAATGAGCAGTTCTTC,CASSSLLAGVSLNEQFF
-,TRBV30,TRBJ1-5,TRBD1,TGTGCCTGGAGCAGGGACAGGGGGGATCAGCCCCAGCATTTT,CAWSRDRGDQPQHF
-,TRBV25-1,TRBJ2-3,-,TGTGCCAGCAAAGCCCGGAGGGATACGCAGTATTTT,CASKARRDTQYF
-,TRBV7-6,TRBJ2-5,-,TGTGCCAGCAGCTTATCAAGCGGGCCTCAAGAGACCCAGTACTTC,CASSLSSGPQETQYF
-,TRBV11-3,TRBJ2-1,-,TGTGCCAGCAGCTTATACGGGAGTGGGAATGAGCAGTTCTTC,CASSLYGSGNEQFF
-,TRBV19,TRBJ1-5,-,TGTGCCAGTAGTTCTTCGGGGGGGATGGAGAGCAATCAGCCCCAGCATTTT,CASSSSGGMESNQPQHF
-,TRBV7-6,TRBJ1-4,TRBD1,TGTGCCAGCAGCTCTGCCCCGGGACAGGTCGGCGAAAAACTGTTTTTT,CASSSAPGQVGEKLFF
-,TRBV5-1,TRBJ2-1,TRBD2,TGCGCCAGCAGCTTGGAAGGACTAGGAGGGTACAATGAGCAGTTCTTC,CASSLEGLGGYNEQFF
-,TRBV7-2,TRBJ2-1,-,TGTGCCAGCAGCTTAGGAATCTACAATGAGCAGTTCTTC,CASSLGIYNEQFF
-,TRBV19,TRBJ2-1,-,TGTGCCAGTAGTATATCCCCCTCCAGGAGCTCCTACAATGAGCAGTTCTTC,CASSISPSRSSYNEQFF
-,TRBV10-3,TRBJ1-3,-,TGTGCCACCGGGACGGTTCGCTCTGGAAACACCATATATTTT,CATGTVRSGNTIYF
-,TRBV5-1,TRBJ2-6,-,TGCGCCAGCAGCCCAACCTCTGGGGCCAACGTCCTGACTTTC,CASSPTSGANVLTF
-,TRBV27,TRBJ1-2,-,TGTGCCAGCAGTTTATCTGGGGGAGTAACTGGCTACACCTTC,CASSLSGGVTGYTF
-,TRBV6-1,TRBJ2-1,TRBD2,TGTGCCAGCAGCCTCACTAGCGGGAGCTACAATGAGCAGTTCTTC,CASSLTSGSYNEQFF
few,TRBV6-1,TRBJ2-7,-,TGTGCCAGCAGTGAAGCCCGGTACGAGCAGTACTTC,CASSEARYEQYF
-,TRBV27,TRBJ2-7,TRBD1,TGTGCCAGCAGTGGGACAGGGGGACGGGGGCAGTACTTC,CASSGTGGRGQYF
-,TRBV6-5,TRBJ1-1,-,TGTGCCAGCAGTGAAGCGCCGGCTGAAGCTTTCTTT,CASSEAPAEAFF
-,TRBV5-1,TRBJ2-1,TRBD2,TGCGCCAGCAGCCCGGGGATGGGACTAACAAACAATGAGCAGTTCTTC,CASSPGMGLTNNEQFF
-,TRBV28,TRBJ1-5,TRBD1,TGTGCCAGCAGCTCCGTCCCCCCCCTCTCGACAGGGATGAACAATCAGCCCCAGCATTTT,CASSSVPPLSTGMNNQPQHF
-,TRBV19,TRBJ2-5,-,TGTGCCACTACAAAGAGGTTTTTAGGGGGTCAAGAGACCCAGTACTTC,CATTKRFLGGQETQYF
-,TRBV5-4,TRBJ1-1,-,TGTGCCAGCAGCTTGGAGACAGCCGAAGCTTTCTTT,CASSLETAEAFF